The 23 T cell receptor beta chains listed next were all sequenced from one sample in a study of blood T cell repertoires in COVID-19. TCRdb's table, derived via immunoSEQ multiplex PCR, lists solely in-frame clones and lacks some. The table includes some 180,000 clones, approximately 79% detected once. Sequencing used PBMCs or T cells enriched from blood (not recorded which). These receptors came from a woman aged 60-75 years with acute COVID-19.

The CDR3 here is CASSLESGGTEAFF. The DNA for the CDR3 is TGTGCCAGCAGCTTAGAATCGGGGGGCACTGAAGCTTTCTTT. V usage is TRBV11-2 and J usage is TRBJ1-1, with a possible D match to TRBD1 (5 bases). Germline-derived CDR1 and CDR2 are SGHAT and FQNNGV. Trimming cost V 0 bases and J 4 bases, with 9 bases left between them. This CDR3 region has 14 residues. The complete variable domain, with remaining parts taken from reference TRBV11-2 and TRBJ1-1, reads EAGVAQSPRYKIIEKRQSVAFWCNPISGHATLYWYQQILGQGPKLLIQFQNNGVVDDSQLPKDRFSAERLKGVDSTLKIQPAKLEDSAVYLCASSLESGGTEAFFGQGTRLTVV.

This clone was recorded only once. The J gene is TRBJ1-2, the V gene TRBV14; D is ambiguous. The V end lost 0 bases, the J end lost 4 bases, and 6 bases lay between the germline ends. The CDR3 totals 13 residues. The V gene's germline CDR1 is SGHDN and CDR2 FVKESK. The CDR3 nucleotides are TGTGCCAGCAGCCAAGACACCAGCTATGGCTACACCTTC. This encodes CASSQDTSYGYTF. Looking up the rest from reference TRBV14 and TRBJ1-2 gives the full variable domain: EAGVTQFPSHSVIEKGQTVTLRCDPISGHDNLYWYRRVMGKEIKFLLHFVKESKQDESGMPNNRFLAERTGGTYSTLKVQPAELEDSGVYFCASSQDTSYGYTFGSGTRLTVV.

The chain couples TRBV28 to TRBJ2-7; D is uncertain. CDR3 length equals 12 residues. Germline V gene lookup returns CDR1 MDHEN and CDR2 SYDVKM. Trimming shortened V by 4 bases and J by 3 bases, and 7 bases separated the two germline ends. CDR3 nucleotides: TGTGCCAGCAGTTCCGCAGGCTACGAGCAGTACGTC. Encoded protein: CASSSAGYEQYV.

The CDR3 region has the DNA TGTGCCAGCAGTCCCCCCCTCGGGGGAAGCAACGAGCAGTACGTC. It encodes CASSPPLGGSNEQYV. The chain links TRBV28 to TRBJ2-7, with D possibly being TRBD2 (6 bases). Trimming removed 5 bases at V and 5 bases at J, with 19 bases between. The germline V gene encodes CDR1 MDHEN and CDR2 SYDVKM. The CDR3 has 15 amino acids.

This chain joins TRBV6-6 and TRBJ1-2, with TRBD1 as a possible D gene (6 bases). Germline values: CDR1 MNHNY, CDR2 SVGAGI (reference sequence). The CDR3 runs to 13 residues. The V end lost 8 bases, the J end lost 0 bases, and 10 bases lay between the germline ends. CDR3 coding DNA: TGTGCCAGCGGACAGAGAGCTAACTATGGCTACACCTTC. This codes for CASGQRANYGYTF.

This clone has a single count. The chain recombines TRBV19 with TRBJ2-7, with D maybe TRBD1 (6 bases). V gave up 8 bases and J gave up 4 bases, with 15 bases separating them. The CDR3 has 13 amino acids. Germline lookup yields CDR1 LNHDA and CDR2 SQIVND (reference sequence). Here the CDR3 reads CASSPGARYEQYF. The CDR3 DNA follows: TGTGCCAGTTCCCCAGGGGCGAGATACGAGCAGTACTTC.

This rearrangement joins TRBV4-3 to TRBJ2-3, with TRBD2 matching over 7 bases. The CDR3 loop spans 13 amino acids. The germline gives CDR1 LGHNA, CDR2 YSLEER. J gave up 4 bases and V 8 bases, and 6 bases lay outside the gene matches. Here the CDR3 DNA reads TGCGCCAGCCGTCGGGGAGGGCCAGATACGCAGTATTTT. The encoded protein is CASRRGGPDTQYF.

J is TRBJ1-5 and V is TRBV7-2; TRBD1 agrees at 10 bases. With 5 bases clipped from V and 7 bases from J, the junction kept 8 bases outside the gene matches. The CDR3 extends over 15 amino acids. Germline V CDR1 and CDR2: SGHTA, FQGNSA. Here the CDR3 DNA reads TGTGCCAGCAGCCCGACAGGGGGCCTGGGGCAGCCCCAGCATTTT. Amino acids: CASSPTGGLGQPQHF.

This chain links TRBV28 with TRBJ1-6; D unclear. The V and J ends lost 6 bases and 8 bases respectively, with 8 bases between them. The CDR3 runs to 12 residues. Per the germline V gene, CDR1 is MDHEN and CDR2 is SYDVKM. This CDR3 is CASRLRDSPLHF. As DNA, the CDR3 is TGTGCCAGCAGACTCCGTGATTCACCCCTCCACTTT.

This clone occurred a few times. The CDR3 here is CASSLGAGWYEQFF. The CDR3 region has the DNA TGCGCCAGCAGCTTGGGAGCGGGGTGGTATGAGCAGTTCTTC. The rearrangement links TRBV5-1 to TRBJ2-1; 7 bases are shared with TRBD2. The CDR3 totals 14 residues. The trim removed 0 bases at V and 8 bases at J, leaving 5 bases unmatched. CDR1 is SGHRS, CDR2 YFSETQ, per germline. The whole variable domain, filled in from reference TRBV5-1 and TRBJ2-1, reads KAGVTQTPRYLIKTRGQQVTLSCSPISGHRSVSWYQQTPGQGLQFLFEYFSETQRNKGNFPGRFSGRQFSNSRSEMNVSTLELGDSALYLCASSLGAGWYEQFFGPGTRLTVL.

This chain links TRBV18 with TRBJ2-5; 7 nucleotides agree with TRBD2. The germline CDR1 and CDR2 sequences are KGHSH and LQKENI. The V and J ends lost 3 bases and 5 bases, in that order; junction bases with no gene match: 9. This CDR3 contains 15 residues. CDR3 sequence: CASSPPGLKGETQYF. The CDR3 bases are TGTGCCAGCTCACCTCCGGGACTAAAGGGGGAGACCCAGTACTTC.

The chain recombines TRBV30 with TRBJ1-2, with 8 nucleotides matching TRBD1. V lost 5 bases and J lost 4; bases outside the gene matches: 6. This CDR3 comprises 13 residues. Germline V gene sequence: CDR1 GTSNPN, CDR2 SVGIG (reference sequence). In DNA form, the CDR3 reads TGTGCCTGGCACCGGGACAGGCCCTATGGCTACACCTTC. It translates to CAWHRDRPYGYTF.

The chain has TRBV19 and TRBJ1-4; D is unresolved. Germline CDR1 LNHDA, CDR2 SQIVND (reference sequence). The CDR3 covers 14 residues. Between the trimmed V and J ends, which lost 5 bases and 1 base, there was a span of 8 bases. CDR3 DNA: TGTGCCAGTAGTGAGACACGAACTAATGAAAAACTGTTTTTT. It is translated as CASSETRTNEKLFF.

This chain links TRBV29-1 with TRBJ2-3, with D hard to call. Germline V gene sequence: CDR1 SQVTM, CDR2 ANQGSEA. V lost 6 bases, J lost 0 bases, and 13 bases lay in between. This CDR3 is 14 amino acids long. CDR3 nucleotides: TGCAGCGTCTTACAAATTCCTAGCACAGATACGCAGTATTTT. As protein: CSVLQIPSTDTQYF.

For the CDR3, the DNA is TGTGCCAGCAGCCTATGGGGGGAACCTAATGAAAAACTGTTTTTT. The encoded protein is CASSLWGEPNEKLFF. V and J are TRBV2 and TRBJ1-4; D perhaps matches TRBD1 (5 bases). Per germline, CDR1 SNHLY and CDR2 FYNNEI. There are 15 residues in the CDR3. Trimming removed 6 bases at V and 3 bases at J, with 14 bases between. The complete variable domain, with remaining parts taken from reference TRBV2 and TRBJ1-4, reads EPEVTQTPSHQVTQMGQEVILRCVPISNHLYFYWYRQILGQKVEFLVSFYNNEISEKSEIFDDQFSVERPDGSNFTLKIRSTKLEDSAMYFCASSLWGEPNEKLFFGSGTQLSVL.

The genes are TRBV7-9 and TRBJ1-2; D call uncertain. In germline, CDR1 is SEHNR, CDR2 FQNEAQ (reference sequence). Trimming stripped 0 bases from V and 8 bases from J, with 10 bases between. The CDR3 has 13 residues. Here the CDR3 DNA reads TGTGCCAGCAGCTTAGCCAGGCCTTTGGGCTACACCTTC. Protein sequence: CASSLARPLGYTF. Full variable domain (remainder filled in from reference TRBV7-9 and TRBJ1-2): DTGVSQNPRHKITKRGQNVTFRCDPISEHNRLYWYRQTLGQGPEFLTYFQNEAQLEKSRLLSDRFSAERPKGSFSTLEIQRTEQGDSAMYLCASSLARPLGYTFGSGTRLTVV.

The rearrangement joins TRBV10-1 to TRBJ1-6; a possible D gene is TRBD1 (5 bases). CDR3 size: 14 residues. Germline V gene sequence: CDR1 WNHNN, CDR2 SYGVQD (reference sequence). V was clipped by 3 bases and J by 7 bases, with 10 bases between them. CDR3 nucleotide sequence: TGCGCCAGCAGTGATGGGGGGAAGAATTCACCCCTCCACTTT. This encodes CASSDGGKNSPLHF.

The V and J genes are TRBV6-2 or TRBV6-3 and TRBJ2-2; 11 bases align to TRBD1. CDR3 length equals 15 residues. The germline V gene encodes CDR1 MNHEY and CDR2 SVGEGT. After removal of 5 bases from V and 6 bases from J, the junction contained 5 bases not matched to a gene. CDR3 sequence (DNA): TGTGCCAGCAGTCGAGGACAGGGGGCCCCCGGGGAGCTGTTTTTT. Its translation is CASSRGQGAPGELFF.

The rearrangement links TRBV4-2 to TRBJ1-5; no clear D. V shed 1 base and J shed 2 bases, with 9 bases lying between them. CDR1 and CDR2 from the germline V gene are LGHNA and YNFKEQ. This CDR3 region has 15 residues. CDR3 DNA sequence: TGTGCCAGCAGCCAAGGGACCGGGGGCAATCAGCCCCAGCATTTT. Translated, it gives CASSQGTGGNQPQHF.

The rearrangement joins TRBV7-9 to TRBJ1-1; D ambiguous. CDR3 length equals 14 residues. Per the germline V gene, CDR1 is SEHNR and CDR2 is FQNEAQ (reference sequence). Trimming removed 1 base from V and 1 base from J, with 7 bases in between. CDR3 in DNA: TGTGCCAGCAGCTTAGGAGACACGAACACTGAAGCTTTCTTT. Residues: CASSLGDTNTEAFF.

The CDR3 loop reads CASSLGQGANYGYTF. CDR3 sequence (DNA): TGTGCCAGCAGCTTGGGACAGGGAGCTAACTATGGCTACACCTTC. The rearrangement links TRBV5-4 to TRBJ1-2; 7 bases agree with TRBD1. This CDR3 has 15 amino acids. The junction had 2 bases not matched to a gene; V was cut back by 0 bases and J by 0 bases. Germline V lookup: CDR1 SGHNT, CDR2 YYREEE (reference sequence).

This clone was observed once. The CDR3 nucleotides read TGTGCCAGTAGTACCGCGATCGACAGGGTGAACACTGAAGCTTTCTTT. Protein: CASSTAIDRVNTEAFF. The chain links TRBV19 to TRBJ1-1, with TRBD1 identical over 7 bases. V gave up 4 bases and J gave up 0 bases; unmatched junction bases: 8. Germline CDR1 LNHDA, CDR2 SQIVND (reference sequence). CDR3 length equals 16 residues. The full variable domain, in which reference TRBV19 and TRBJ1-1 provide the parts outside the CDR3, is DGGITQSPKYLFRKEGQNVTLSCEQNLNHDAMYWYRQDPGQGLRLIYYSQIVNDFQKGDIAEGYSVSREKKESFPLTVTSAQKNPTAFYLCASSTAIDRVNTEAFFGQGTRLTVV.

V gene TRBV5-4 combines with J gene TRBJ2-3; the D gene is possibly TRBD2 (6 bases). CDR3 length equals 17 residues. The germline CDR1 and CDR2 sequences are SGHNT and YYREEE (reference sequence). Trimming removed 0 bases from V and 3 bases from J, with 17 bases in between. CDR3 protein: CASSLGEWRASTDTQYF. For the CDR3, the DNA is TGTGCCAGCAGCTTGGGGGAGTGGAGGGCGAGTACAGATACGCAGTATTTT. The full variable domain, with the rest looked up from reference TRBV5-4 and TRBJ2-3, is ETGVTQSPTHLIKTRGQQVTLRCSSQSGHNTVSWYQQALGQGPQFIFQYYREEENGRGNFPPRFSGLQFPNYSSELNVNALELDDSALYLCASSLGEWRASTDTQYFGPGTRLTVL.